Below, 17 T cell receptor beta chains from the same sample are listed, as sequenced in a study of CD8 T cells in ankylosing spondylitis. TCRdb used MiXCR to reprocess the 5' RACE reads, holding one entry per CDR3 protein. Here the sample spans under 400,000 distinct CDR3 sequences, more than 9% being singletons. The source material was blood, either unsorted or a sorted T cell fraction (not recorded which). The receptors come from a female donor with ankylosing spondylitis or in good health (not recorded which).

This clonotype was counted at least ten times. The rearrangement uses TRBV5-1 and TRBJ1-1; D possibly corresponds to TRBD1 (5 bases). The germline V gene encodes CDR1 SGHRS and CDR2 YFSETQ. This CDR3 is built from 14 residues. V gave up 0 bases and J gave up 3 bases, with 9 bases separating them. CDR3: CASSLAGGDTEAFF. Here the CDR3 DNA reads TGCGCCAGCAGCTTGGCGGGGGGTGACACTGAAGCTTTCTTT. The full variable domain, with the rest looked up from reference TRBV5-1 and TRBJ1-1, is KAGVTQTPRYLIKTRGQQVTLSCSPISGHRSVSWYQQTPGQGLQFLFEYFSETQRNKGNFPGRFSGRQFSNSRSEMNVSTLELGDSALYLCASSLAGGDTEAFFGQGTRLTVV.

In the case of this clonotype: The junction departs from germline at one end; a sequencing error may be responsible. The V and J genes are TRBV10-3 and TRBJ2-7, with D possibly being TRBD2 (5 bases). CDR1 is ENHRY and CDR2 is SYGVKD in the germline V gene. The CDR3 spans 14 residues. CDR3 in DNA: TGTGCCATCAAGGGAGCGGCGAGCTCCCACGAGCACTACTTC. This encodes CAIKGAASSHEHYF.

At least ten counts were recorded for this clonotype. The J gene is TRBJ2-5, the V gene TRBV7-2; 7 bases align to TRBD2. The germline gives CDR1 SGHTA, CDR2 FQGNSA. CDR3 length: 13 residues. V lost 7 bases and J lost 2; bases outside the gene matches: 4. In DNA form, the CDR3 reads TGTGCCAGCACCCTTAGCGGGCAAGAGACCCAGTACTTC. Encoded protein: CASTLSGQETQYF.

CDR3: CATGEDNSPLHF. The CDR3 DNA sequence: TGTGCCACCGGGGAGGATAATTCACCCCTCCACTTT. The chain employs TRBV15 and TRBJ1-6; D is undetermined. Trimming left V 8 bases short and J 5 bases short, with 7 bases between. The CDR3 length is 12 residues. Germline V CDR1 and CDR2: LNHNV, YYDKDF (reference sequence).

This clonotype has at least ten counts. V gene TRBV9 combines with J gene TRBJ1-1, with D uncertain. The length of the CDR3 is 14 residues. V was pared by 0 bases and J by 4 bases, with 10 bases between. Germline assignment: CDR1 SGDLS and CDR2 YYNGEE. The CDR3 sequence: CASSVVISRTEAFF. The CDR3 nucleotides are TGTGCCAGCAGCGTAGTTATTTCTCGCACTGAAGCTTTCTTT. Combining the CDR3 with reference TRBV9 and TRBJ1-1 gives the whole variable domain DSGVTQTPKHLITATGQRVTLRCSPRSGDLSVYWYQQSLDQGLQFLIQYYNGEERAKGNILERFSAQQFPDLHSELNLSSLELGDSALYFCASSVVISRTEAFFGQGTRLTVV.

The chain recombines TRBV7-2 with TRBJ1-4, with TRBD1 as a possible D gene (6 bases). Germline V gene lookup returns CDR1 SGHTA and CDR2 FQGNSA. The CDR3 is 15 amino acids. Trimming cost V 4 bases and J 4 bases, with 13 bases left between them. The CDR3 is CASSSSGGLNEKLFF. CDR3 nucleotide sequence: TGTGCCAGCAGCTCTAGTGGGGGCCTTAATGAAAAACTGTTTTTT.

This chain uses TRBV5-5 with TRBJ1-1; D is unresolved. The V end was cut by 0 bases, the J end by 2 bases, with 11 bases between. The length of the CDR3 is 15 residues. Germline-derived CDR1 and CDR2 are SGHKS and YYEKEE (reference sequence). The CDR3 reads CASSLGPGANTEAFF. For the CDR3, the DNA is TGTGCCAGCAGCTTGGGTCCAGGAGCTAACACTGAAGCTTTCTTT.

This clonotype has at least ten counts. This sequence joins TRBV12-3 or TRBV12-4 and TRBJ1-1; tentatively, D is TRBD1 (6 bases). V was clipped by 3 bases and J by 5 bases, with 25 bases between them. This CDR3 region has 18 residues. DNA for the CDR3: TGTGCCAGCAGTTTCCGTGGTTTGACAGGTGGAGTTCGAACTGAAGCTTTCTTT. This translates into CASSFRGLTGGVRTEAFF.

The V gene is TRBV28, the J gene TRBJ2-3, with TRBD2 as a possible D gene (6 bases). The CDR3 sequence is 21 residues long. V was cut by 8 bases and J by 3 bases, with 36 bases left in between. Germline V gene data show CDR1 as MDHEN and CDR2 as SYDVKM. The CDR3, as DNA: TGTGCCAGCGGCCCTGCCGGGCGGGGCCAACCGGCCAACTTTGGTACAGATACGCAGTATTTT. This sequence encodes CASGPAGRGQPANFGTDTQYF.

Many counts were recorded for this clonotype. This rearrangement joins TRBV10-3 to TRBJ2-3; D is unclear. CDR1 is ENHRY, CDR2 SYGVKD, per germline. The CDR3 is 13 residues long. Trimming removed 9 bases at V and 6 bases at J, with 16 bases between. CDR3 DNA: TGTGCCATAATGGACGGGTCCGGGGATACGCAGTATTTT. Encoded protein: CAIMDGSGDTQYF.

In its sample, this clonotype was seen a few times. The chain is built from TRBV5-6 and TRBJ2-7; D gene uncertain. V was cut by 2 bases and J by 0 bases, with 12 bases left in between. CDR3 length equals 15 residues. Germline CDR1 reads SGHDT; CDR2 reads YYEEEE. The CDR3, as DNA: TGTGCCAGCAGCTTAAAAACCGCTAGCTCCTACGAGCAGTACTTC. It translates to CASSLKTASSYEQYF.

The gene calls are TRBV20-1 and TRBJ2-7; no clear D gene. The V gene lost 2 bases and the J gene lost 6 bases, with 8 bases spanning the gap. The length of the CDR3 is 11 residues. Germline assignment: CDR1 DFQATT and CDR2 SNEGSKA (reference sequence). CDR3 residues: CSARSMVEQYF. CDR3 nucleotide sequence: TGCAGTGCTAGAAGTATGGTCGAGCAGTACTTC.

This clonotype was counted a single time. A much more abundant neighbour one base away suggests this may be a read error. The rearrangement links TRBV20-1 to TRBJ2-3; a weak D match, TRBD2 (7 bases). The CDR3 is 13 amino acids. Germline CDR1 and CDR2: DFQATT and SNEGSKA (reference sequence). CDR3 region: CSAEPGGTYTQYF. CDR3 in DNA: TGCAGTGCCGAGCCGGGGGGCACATATACGCAGTATTTT.

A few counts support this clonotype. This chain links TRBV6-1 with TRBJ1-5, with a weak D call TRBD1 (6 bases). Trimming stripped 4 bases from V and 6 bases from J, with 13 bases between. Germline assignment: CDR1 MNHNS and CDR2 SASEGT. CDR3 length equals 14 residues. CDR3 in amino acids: CASSVGGAGQPQHF. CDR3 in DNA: TGTGCCAGCAGTGTCGGGGGCGCGGGTCAGCCCCAGCATTTT.

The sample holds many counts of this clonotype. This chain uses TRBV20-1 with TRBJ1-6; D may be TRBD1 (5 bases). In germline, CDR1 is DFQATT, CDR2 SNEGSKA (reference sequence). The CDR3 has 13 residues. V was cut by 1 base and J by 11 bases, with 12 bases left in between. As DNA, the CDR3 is TGCAGTGCTAGAGGGGGCCGGGAAACACCCCTCCACTTT. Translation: CSARGGRETPLHF.

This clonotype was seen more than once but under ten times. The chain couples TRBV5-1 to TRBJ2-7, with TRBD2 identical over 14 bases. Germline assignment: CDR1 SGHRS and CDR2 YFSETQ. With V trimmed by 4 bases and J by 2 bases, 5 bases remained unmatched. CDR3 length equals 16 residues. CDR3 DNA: TGCGCCAGCAGCCCCTCGGGACTAGCGGGAGCCTACGAGCAGTACTTC. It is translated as CASSPSGLAGAYEQYF.

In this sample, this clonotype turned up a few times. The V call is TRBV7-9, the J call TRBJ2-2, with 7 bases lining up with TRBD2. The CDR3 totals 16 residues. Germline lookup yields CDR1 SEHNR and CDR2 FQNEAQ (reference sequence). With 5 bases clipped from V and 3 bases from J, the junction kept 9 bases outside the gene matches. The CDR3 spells CASSHSGGSDTGELFF. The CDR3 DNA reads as TGTGCCAGCAGCCACTCCGGGGGGTCGGACACCGGGGAGCTGTTTTTT.